This T cell receptor beta chain was retrieved from a study of T-cell memory formation after mild COVID-19 (dated by TCRdb to the early 2020s). Describing the broader study: TCR sequence clusters from the two donors were found to be largely donor specific. In two donors, T-cell clones that expanded and contracted after mild COVID-19 were followed by sequencing TCRalpha and TCRbeta repertoires longitudinally. The cohort comprised two young, previously healthy adult volunteers, one female and one male. What the research found in general, with its limitations: Whether the second-wave clones peaking on day 37 were SARS-CoV-2 specific was not confirmed. Only two mild cases were covered in the study, and larger cohorts including severe cases with pre-infection samples were considered necessary. Contracting CD4+ clones were located mainly in the CM and EM memory subsets, whereas CD8+ clones were found to be enriched in EMRA. The detection of some responding clones in pre-infection memory suggests that pre-existing cross-reactive memory T cells joined the SARS-CoV-2 response. From day 15 to 85, contracting clones showed balanced CD4/CD8 phenotypes, whereas a second wave of clones that expanded from day 15 to 37 leaned towards CD4+.

Ficoll-Paque density gradient centrifugation was used to isolate PBMCs. This clonotype was counted a few times. The antigen it binds to is not known. Base-call qualities are not available, and no considerably larger clone is one nucleotide away. The sample was run on an Illumina NovaSeq 6000. TCRalpha and TCRbeta cDNA libraries were constructed by 5'RACE with constant-segment primers, with sample barcodes and unique molecular identifiers being introduced. Trizol reagent was used to extract RNA from every sample. Library amplification was performed in two PCR steps, and a second sample barcode and Illumina TruSeq adapters were introduced in the second step. Sequencing of the libraries was done on an Illumina NovaSeq, producing 2 x 150 bp paired-end reads. The paper's processing steps were these. Demultiplexing of reads and collapsing into UMI-guided consensus sequences were performed with migec v1.2.7. Using mixcr v2.1.11, UMI consensuses were aligned to TRA and TRB V and J templates and then assembled into clonotypes. A clonotype was counted as expanded or contracted only if both edgeR and NoisET called the change significant, with noise models trained on biological replicates. edgeR calls used a false discovery rate-adjusted p below 0.01 and a log2 fold-change threshold of 1. As an exploratory analysis of dynamics, max-normalized trajectories of the 1000 most abundant clonotypes were examined by PCA with hierarchical clustering. Separately sequenced CD4+ and CD8+ repertoires were used to assign a CD4 or CD8 phenotype to each responding clone. TCRdb redid the processing of the public reads, applying fastp at Q25 and MiXCR, and retained in-frame beta chains. One record per CDR3 amino acid sequence lists the most common genes and DNA. What appears here as the V and J calls and clone size reflects TCRdb's work, not the paper's. The sample table lists about 110,000 distinct CDR3 sequences, about 15% of them with a count of one. The ten largest clones capture around 28% of the sample.

Spanning cysteine to phenylalanine, the CDR3 consists of 12 amino acids. Only the CDR3 region is kept as DNA, spanning 36 bases read in frame from base 1. Trimming removed 7 bases from V and 2 bases from J, leaving 11 bases between the germline ends. CDR1 and CDR2 are drawn from the germline V gene (reference sequence): DFQATT, SNEGSKA. This receptor was identified in an adult woman who had mild COVID-19 (a few samples of this study predate the infection). The sample titles of this study are shuffled in the database, so cell type and time point are left out; the donor was told from shared clones. This chain joins TRBV20-1 to TRBJ1-2; the D segment could be TRBD1, given 6 matching bases. Source material: PBMCs or a T cell subset sorted from them (not recorded which). The nucleotide sequence is TGCAGTGTTGGCAGGGGAAACTATGGCTACACCTTC. It translates as CSVGRGNYGYTF.